This TCR beta chain was identified in a study of T-cell reconstitution after alpha-beta-depleted transplantation in children. Unique molecular identifiers tagged the TCRbeta library. TCRdb re-called the PCR reads with MiXCR, one entry per CDR3 protein. Of a few hundred thousand distinct CDR3 sequences listed, roughly a quarter are singletons. Overall study findings and caveats: Hyperexpanded clones declined; after one year, newly produced T cells mostly supplied diversity. Several patients had high TCRbeta diversity at day 60; it came from surviving recipient T cells and thymic progenitors.

On this clonotype: Its antigen is not known.

Germline trimming cut 0 bases from V and 9 bases from J; bases unmatched to any gene: 3. Germline V gene lookup returns CDR1 MGHRA and CDR2 YSYEKL. The CDR3 consists of 15 residues. This receptor was identified in a boy younger than two with Wiskott-Aldrich syndrome, due to receive a stem cell transplant. The V and J genes are TRBV4-1 and TRBJ1-6, with TRBD1 identical over 9 bases. The sample here was PBMCs, taken before TCRalphabeta/CD19-depleted stem cell transplant. CDR3 sequence reads: CASSQDRTGVSPLHF. As DNA, the CDR3 is TGCGCCAGCAGCCAAGACCGGACAGGGGTTTCACCCCTCCACTTT.